This T cell receptor beta chain was sequenced in a study of T cell repertoires in cytomegalovirus infection. Overall study: Indicated by public TCR beta signatures were CMV infection and matching HLA type.

About this clonotype itself: Its antigen is as yet unknown.

TCRdb passed the reads through MiXCR, listing each CDR3 protein once. Here the sample spans about 740,000 distinct CDR3 sequences, 35% being singletons. J gave up 2 bases and V 5 bases, and 7 bases lay outside the gene matches. Germline assignment: CDR1 MDHEN and CDR2 SYDVKM. The CDR3 length is 16 residues. General study findings and limits: HLA-C-restricted CMV clonotypes gave the most frequent clonotype in two of eight donors. The cumulative frequency of public TCR beta families distinguished individuals who carried CMV together with the relevant HLA.

The TCR was taken from a human donor in good health (CMV status not recorded). Some clones in this sample may be carry-over from other donors' samples. The V and J genes are TRBV28 and TRBJ2-1, with 9 nucleotides matching TRBD2. The material sequenced was PBMCs. This chain's CDR3 is CASSPLAGAAYNEQFF. The CDR3 coding sequence is TGTGCCAGCAGTCCGTTAGCGGGAGCGGCCTACAATGAGCAGTTCTTC.